Following are 3 T cell receptor beta chains from one sample sequenced in a study of metastatic and nonmetastatic thyroid tumors. TCRdb used MiXCR to call clones anew from the PCR reads. The sample has tens of thousands of clones; about 15% are singletons. Patients underwent thyroid surgery, and none had received any treatment before it. Source material: blood. These receptors all stem from a female donor with papillary thyroid cancer or a benign thyroid nodule (not recorded which). Some clones in this sample may be carry-over from other donors' samples.

In its sample, this clone was seen many times. The gene calls are TRBV11-1 and TRBJ1-1; D possibly corresponds to TRBD1 (5 bases). The V end lost 2 bases, the J end lost 5 bases, and 21 bases lay between the germline ends. The CDR3 is 17 residues long. Germline V gene sequence: CDR1 SGHAT, CDR2 FQDESV (reference sequence). Here the CDR3 DNA reads TGTGCCAGCAGCTTACCACAGGATAAGGTTGGGAATACTGAAGCTTTCTTT. The encoded protein is CASSLPQDKVGNTEAFF.

This clone was counted ten times or more. The chain carries TRBV6-5 and TRBJ1-2, with 7 positions matching TRBD1. After removal of 0 bases from V and 5 bases from J, the junction contained 6 bases not matched to a gene. There are 15 residues in the CDR3. Germline CDR1 MNHEY, CDR2 SVGAGI. Here the CDR3 reads CASSYSIGGRYGYTF. The CDR3 DNA reads TGTGCCAGCAGTTACTCGATAGGGGGCCGTTATGGCTACACCTTC.

The CDR3 nucleotides read TGTGCCATCGCCCCAGGGACCGTGACGGGGGACACTGGAGATTTCTTT. Residues: CAIAPGTVTGDTGDFF. The chain joins TRBV28 to TRBJ1-1; D might be TRBD1 (6 bases). CDR1 and CDR2 (germline): MDHEN, SYDVKM. The CDR3 has 16 residues. V was trimmed by 10 bases and J by 13 bases, leaving 34 bases between them.